These T cell receptor beta chains were read from a single sample in a study of CD8+ T cells in alopecia areata. The repertoire was sequenced with immunoSEQ multiplex PCR; TCRdb's copy has only in-frame clones and lacks some. This repertoire shows about 190,000 clones, about 60% found once; its top ten account for over 9.5%. Sequencing used CD8+ T cells sorted from blood, obtained at week 24, from a patient treated with tofacitinib. These receptor sequences come from a human donor with alopecia areata. CDR3s include the opening cysteine and the closing phenylalanine or tryptophan. A D gene is named only where the DNA matches it firmly. Where a row states a size, it is once, few, many or the class of an expanded clone; other rows omit it.

V gene: TRBV5-6; D gene: .; clone size: .; J gene: TRBJ2-1; CDR3 protein: CASRRGTQNNEQFF; CDR3 DNA: TGTGCCAGCAGGCGCGGGACTCAGAACAATGAGCAGTTCTTC
V gene: TRBV13; D gene: .; clone size: .; J gene: TRBJ1-2; CDR3 protein: CASSSGLTTINYGYTF; CDR3 DNA: TGTGCCAGCAGCTCAGGTTTGACTACCATAAACTATGGCTACACCTTC
V gene: TRBV5-1; D gene: .; clone size: .; J gene: TRBJ2-7; CDR3 protein: CASSPGPDEQHF; CDR3 DNA: TGCGCCAGCAGCCCGGGCCCGGACGAGCAGCACTTC
V gene: TRBV28; D gene: .; clone size: few; J gene: TRBJ1-2; CDR3 protein: CASSLSTGTEGYTF; CDR3 DNA: TGTGCCAGCAGTTTATCGACCGGGACTGAGGGCTACACCTTC
V gene: TRBV2; D gene: .; clone size: .; J gene: TRBJ1-1; CDR3 protein: CAREHLGTEAFF; CDR3 DNA: TGTGCCAGGGAACACTTAGGCACTGAAGCTTTCTTT
V gene: TRBV2; D gene: TRBD2; clone size: few; J gene: TRBJ2-7; CDR3 protein: CASSSAGASSYEQYF; CDR3 DNA: TGTGCCAGCAGTTCAGCGGGGGCGAGCTCCTACGAGCAGTACTTC
V gene: TRBV4-1; D gene: .; clone size: .; J gene: TRBJ1-5; CDR3 protein: CASSQELTPGNQPQHF; CDR3 DNA: TGCGCCAGCAGCCAAGAATTGACACCCGGCAATCAGCCCCAGCATTTT
V gene: TRBV13; D gene: .; clone size: .; J gene: TRBJ1-2; CDR3 protein: CASSLGTYGYTF; CDR3 DNA: TGTGCCAGCAGCTTAGGGACCTATGGCTACACCTTC
V gene: TRBV6-5; D gene: .; clone size: .; J gene: TRBJ2-7; CDR3 protein: CASSYSEDYEQYF; CDR3 DNA: TGTGCCAGCAGTTACTCGGAGGATTACGAGCAGTACTTC
V gene: TRBV30; D gene: .; clone size: .; J gene: TRBJ2-3; CDR3 protein: CAWSGGTTDTQYF; CDR3 DNA: TGTGCCTGGAGTGGGGGAACTACAGATACGCAGTATTTT
V gene: TRBV4-1; D gene: .; clone size: .; J gene: TRBJ2-1; CDR3 protein: CASSQRGGGAVDEQFF; CDR3 DNA: TGCGCCAGCAGCCAACGGGGAGGGGGGGCCGTCGATGAGCAGTTCTTC
V gene: TRBV7-9; D gene: .; clone size: .; J gene: TRBJ1-1; CDR3 protein: CASSPLEAGNTEAFF; CDR3 DNA: TGTGCCAGCAGCCCACTGGAGGCAGGGAACACTGAAGCTTTCTTT
V gene: TRBV30; D gene: TRBD1; clone size: .; J gene: TRBJ2-2; CDR3 protein: CAWTRQGRGELFF; CDR3 DNA: TGTGCCTGGACCCGACAGGGACGAGGGGAGCTGTTTTTT
V gene: TRBV14; D gene: .; clone size: .; J gene: TRBJ1-2; CDR3 protein: CASAQGFYGYTF; CDR3 DNA: TGTGCCAGCGCTCAGGGGTTCTATGGCTACACCTTC
V gene: TRBV4-1; D gene: .; clone size: .; J gene: TRBJ2-2; CDR3 protein: CASSPRAIGPAGISTGELFF; CDR3 DNA: TGCGCCAGCAGCCCCCGGGCCATAGGGCCCGCGGGAATATCGACCGGGGAGCTGTTTTTT
V gene: TRBV5-6; D gene: .; clone size: .; J gene: TRBJ2-5; CDR3 protein: CASSLGLPQETQYF; CDR3 DNA: TGTGCCAGCAGCTTGGGACTACCTCAAGAGACCCAGTACTTC
V gene: TRBV30; D gene: .; clone size: few; J gene: TRBJ2-7; CDR3 protein: CAWRIGYEQYF; CDR3 DNA: TGTGCCTGGAGAATAGGCTACGAGCAGTACTTC